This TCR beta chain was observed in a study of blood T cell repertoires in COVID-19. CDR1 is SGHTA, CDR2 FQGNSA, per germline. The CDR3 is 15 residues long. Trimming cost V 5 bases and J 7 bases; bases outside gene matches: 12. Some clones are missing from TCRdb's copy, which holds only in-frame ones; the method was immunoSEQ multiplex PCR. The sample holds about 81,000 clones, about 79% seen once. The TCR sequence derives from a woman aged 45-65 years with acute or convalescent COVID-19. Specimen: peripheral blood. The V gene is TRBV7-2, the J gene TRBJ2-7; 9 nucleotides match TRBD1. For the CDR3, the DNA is TGTGCCAGCAGCCCCGGGACAGGGCGAGCGATGGAGCAGTACTTC. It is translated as CASSPGTGRAMEQYF.